Shown below are 29 T cell receptor beta chains from a single sample sequenced in a study of blood T cell repertoires in COVID-19. Some clones are missing from TCRdb's copy, which holds only in-frame ones; the method was immunoSEQ multiplex PCR. The table shows about 200,000 clones, with about 90% occurring only once. Input material: peripheral blood. These receptors all come from a man aged 55-75 years with active or convalescent COVID-19.

The chain joins TRBV24-1 to TRBJ2-1, with 9 bases aligning to TRBD1. The CDR3 is made up of 16 amino acids. V trimming: 5 bases; J trimming: 4 bases; junction bases outside the gene matches: 8. Looked up from germline, CDR1 is KGHDR and CDR2 is SFDVKD. CDR3 sequence (DNA): TGTGCCACCAGTGCTCACGGACAGGGGTTTTACAATGAGCAGTTCTTC. As protein: CATSAHGQGFYNEQFF.

The V and J genes are TRBV11-3 and TRBJ1-3, with D perhaps TRBD1 (6 bases). The germline V and J ends were trimmed by 5 bases and 0 bases, with 8 bases remaining between them. In germline, CDR1 is SGHNT, CDR2 YENEEA. The CDR3 has 14 residues. CDR3 coding DNA: TGTGCCAGCAGCCCAGGGGCCTCTGGAAACACCATATATTTT. Its translation: CASSPGASGNTIYF.

This sequence joins TRBV2 and TRBJ1-4; TRBD1 aligns across 7 bases. Germline CDR1 and CDR2: SNHLY and FYNNEI. The junction had 3 bases not matched to a gene; V was cut back by 6 bases and J by 5 bases. The CDR3 is made up of 13 amino acids. CDR3 nucleotides: TGTGCCAGCAGAGGGGGCCTAAATGAAAAACTGTTTTTT. It translates to CASRGGLNEKLFF.

This clone was picked up many times. The rearrangement joins TRBV30 to TRBJ1-1, with D uncertain. The germline CDR1 and CDR2 sequences are GTSNPN and SVGIG (reference sequence). The CDR3 covers 13 residues. V gave up 2 bases and J gave up 4 bases, with 11 bases separating them. CDR3 amino acids: CAWSIVRSTEAFF. The DNA for the CDR3 is TGTGCCTGGAGTATCGTCAGAAGCACTGAAGCTTTCTTT.

The CDR3, as DNA: TGTGCCAGCAGTGATGTATCAGGGCAAATATTCTCTGGAAACACCATATATTTT. Translated: CASSDVSGQIFSGNTIYF. This chain uses TRBV6-1 with TRBJ1-3; the D gene is possibly TRBD1 (5 bases). V was trimmed by 3 bases and J by 0 bases, leaving 18 bases between them. The CDR3 is 18 amino acids. Germline CDR1 reads MNHNS; CDR2 reads SASEGT.

V gene TRBV11-2 combines with J gene TRBJ2-1; 8 nucleotides line up with TRBD2. CDR1 and CDR2 from the germline V gene are SGHAT and FQNNGV. The CDR3 runs to 14 residues. V shed 5 bases, J shed 7 bases, and the junction held 7 bases outside the gene matches. This CDR3 is CASSTGLAFNEQFF. In DNA form, the CDR3 reads TGTGCCAGCAGCACCGGACTAGCATTTAATGAGCAGTTCTTC.

V is TRBV19 and J is TRBJ2-2; perhaps TRBD2 as D (6 bases). This CDR3 has 15 residues. Germline V gene sequence: CDR1 LNHDA, CDR2 SQIVND (reference sequence). With 4 bases removed from V and 5 bases from J, the gap between germline ends came to 14 bases. The CDR3: CASSTGTQGTGELFF. The CDR3 coding sequence is TGTGCCAGTAGTACAGGGACTCAGGGTACCGGGGAGCTGTTTTTT.

The V gene is TRBV2, the J gene TRBJ2-3, with D unclear. The CDR3 length is 11 residues. Trimming cost V 1 base and J 8 bases, with 4 bases left between them. The germline V gene encodes CDR1 SNHLY and CDR2 FYNNEI. In nucleotides, the CDR3 is TGTGCCAGCAGTGAAGGAGGTACGCAGTATTTT. Translation gives CASSEGGTQYF.

The chain joins TRBV5-4 to TRBJ2-5; 8 nucleotides align to TRBD1. Germline V gene lookup returns CDR1 SGHNT and CDR2 YYREEE (reference sequence). This CDR3 spans 15 amino acids. The J segment lost 4 bases and the V segment lost 3 bases, leaving 8 bases of the junction unmatched. The CDR3 nucleotides read TGTGCCAGCAGCTCGCCTCAGGGGGCAGGAGAGACCCAGTACTTC. Protein: CASSSPQGAGETQYF.

V gene TRBV6-5 combines with J gene TRBJ1-2, with 9 positions matching TRBD1. Trimming took 5 bases from V and 5 from J; bases not matched to a gene: 9. CDR1 is MNHEY, CDR2 SVGAGI, per germline. This CDR3 contains 15 residues. In nucleotides, the CDR3 is TGTGCCAGCAGTAAATCCGGGACAGGGCGTTATGGCTACACCTTC. Translation: CASSKSGTGRYGYTF.

J is TRBJ1-5 and V is TRBV10-3; TRBD1 matches 7 bases. The V gene end was trimmed by 5 bases and the J gene end by 7 bases; junction bases not matched to a gene: 11. Germline V CDR1 and CDR2: ENHRY, SYGVKD. This CDR3 has 15 residues. CDR3 nucleotide sequence: TGTGCCATCAGTCGACAGGGTGCGGTTGGACAGCCCCAGCATTTT. Its translation is CAISRQGAVGQPQHF.

V usage is TRBV9 and J usage is TRBJ1-2; 10 nucleotides match TRBD1. Trimming removed 6 bases from V and 7 bases from J; junction bases left unmatched: 12. Germline-derived CDR1 and CDR2 are SGDLS and YYNGEE. The CDR3 extends over 15 amino acids. The CDR3 bases are TGTGCCAGCACAGCCGGGACAGGGGTAGGTCGTGGCTACACCTTC. It translates to CASTAGTGVGRGYTF.

J is TRBJ2-6 and V is TRBV5-1; D not resolved. V lost 0 bases and J lost 0, with 7 bases in between. Germline-derived CDR1 and CDR2 are SGHRS and YFSETQ. The CDR3 contains 16 residues. This CDR3 reads CASSLGALSGANVLTF. Written as DNA, the CDR3 is TGCGCCAGCAGCTTGGGGGCGCTCTCTGGGGCCAACGTCCTGACTTTC.

The genes are TRBV6-5 and TRBJ1-3, with TRBD1 matching 8 bases. The V gene's germline CDR1 is MNHEY and CDR2 SVGAGI. The ends lost 6 bases at V and 4 bases at J; junction bases unmatched: 8. There are 15 residues in the CDR3. The CDR3 DNA sequence: TGTGCCAGCAGAAATACCGGGACAGGAGGAAACACCATATATTTT. Its protein product is CASRNTGTGGNTIYF.

The V gene is TRBV24-1, the J gene TRBJ1-5; D is unclear. Germline V gives CDR1 KGHDR, CDR2 SFDVKD. Trimming removed 2 bases from V and 3 bases from J, with 7 bases in between. This CDR3 spans 14 amino acids. The CDR3 region is CATSDSFINQPQHF. As DNA, the CDR3 is TGTGCCACCAGTGATTCCTTTATCAATCAGCCCCAGCATTTT.

The chain carries TRBV6-5 and TRBJ1-1; 9 nucleotides agree with TRBD1. The V gene's germline CDR1 is MNHEY and CDR2 SVGAGI. Trimming at V came to 4 bases and at J to 5 bases, leaving 8 bases not matched to a gene. The CDR3 covers 15 residues. CDR3 loop: CASSSAGTGKTEAFF. Here the CDR3 DNA reads TGTGCCAGCAGTTCCGCCGGGACAGGGAAGACTGAAGCTTTCTTT.

The rearrangement links TRBV12-2 to TRBJ2-3; the D call TRBD2 from the table was never checked on the DNA. TRBV12-2 is reported as a pseudogene. The CDR3 is made up of 17 amino acids. The CDR3 is CASRPTTGWVVADTQYF. As DNA, the CDR3 is TGTGCAAGTCGACCAACGACGGGGTGGGTAGTTGCCGATACGCAGTATTTT.

The CDR3 region is CATEDREGKPQHF. The CDR3 region has the DNA TGTGCCACCGAGGACAGGGAGGGTAAGCCCCAGCATTTT. The V gene is TRBV24-1, the J gene TRBJ1-5, with 8 bases lining up with TRBD1. Germline CDR1 is KGHDR and CDR2 is SFDVKD. Trimming cost V 9 bases and J 8 bases; bases outside gene matches: 8. The CDR3 length is 13 residues.

V usage is TRBV6-5 and J usage is TRBJ2-7; D is unresolved. The V and J ends lost 6 bases and 4 bases respectively, with 13 bases between them. This CDR3 contains 13 residues. In germline, CDR1 is MNHEY, CDR2 SVGAGI. The CDR3 loop reads CASRDENGYEQYF. DNA for the CDR3: TGTGCCAGCAGAGATGAAAACGGGTACGAGCAGTACTTC.

The V call is TRBV5-4, the J call TRBJ1-2; D might be TRBD1 (6 bases). This CDR3 contains 14 residues. Per the germline V gene, CDR1 is SGHNT and CDR2 is YYREEE (reference sequence). Trimming pared 1 base from V and 5 bases from J, leaving 12 bases between. This CDR3 is CASSLQGRGYGYTF. The CDR3 nucleotides are TGTGCCAGCAGCTTGCAGGGGAGAGGATATGGCTACACCTTC.

This sequence joins TRBV29-1 and TRBJ2-6; possibly TRBD1 for D (5 bases). Trimming shortened V by 1 base and J by 0 bases, and 22 bases separated the two germline ends. Looked up from germline, CDR1 is SQVTM and CDR2 is ANQGSEA. There are 20 residues in the CDR3. The CDR3 protein is CSVEVGQTGALGSGANVLTF. The CDR3 nucleotides are TGCAGCGTTGAAGTAGGCCAGACTGGGGCCCTTGGCTCTGGGGCCAACGTCCTGACTTTC.

The CDR3 coding sequence is TGCGCCAGCAGCCCCTCCGGAATCAGGGTGACTAATGAAAAACTGTTTTTT. It codes for CASSPSGIRVTNEKLFF. V and J are TRBV4-1 and TRBJ1-4, with TRBD1 as a possible D gene (5 bases). This CDR3 is built from 17 residues. V was clipped by 4 bases and J by 2 bases, with 17 bases between them. Germline CDR1 MGHRA, CDR2 YSYEKL.

The chain combines TRBV4-1 with TRBJ2-1, with 9 bases that match TRBD1. The CDR3 length is 15 residues. Losses at the gene ends were 1 base for V and 7 bases for J; bases not matched to a gene: 5. The germline CDR1 and CDR2 sequences are MGHRA and YSYEKL. The CDR3 DNA is TGCGCCAGCAGCCAAGGGGACAGGGATTTTAATGAGCAGTTCTTC. It encodes CASSQGDRDFNEQFF.

The rearrangement uses TRBV19 and TRBJ1-2; a weak D match, TRBD1 (6 bases). The length of the CDR3 is 15 residues. Germline V gene sequence: CDR1 LNHDA, CDR2 SQIVND (reference sequence). Trimming pared 5 bases from V and 5 bases from J, leaving 18 bases between. CDR3 sequence (DNA): TGTGCCAGTAGTCTACGGGACACCCAAAGATATGGCTACACCTTC. This codes for CASSLRDTQRYGYTF.

Only a few counts were recorded for this clone. The chain combines TRBV2 with TRBJ1-6; 10 bases agree with TRBD1. The germline V gene encodes CDR1 SNHLY and CDR2 FYNNEI. Losses at the gene ends were 4 bases for V and 8 bases for J; bases not matched to a gene: 5. This CDR3 comprises 15 residues. CDR3 sequence reads: CASSAATGGYSPLHF. DNA of the CDR3: TGTGCCAGCAGTGCCGCGACAGGGGGCTATTCACCCCTCCACTTT. Full variable domain (rest looked up from reference TRBV2 and TRBJ1-6): EPEVTQTPSHQVTQMGQEVILRCVPISNHLYFYWYRQILGQKVEFLVSFYNNEISEKSEIFDDQFSVERPDGSNFTLKIRSTKLEDSAMYFCASSAATGGYSPLHFGNGTRLTVT.

The V gene is TRBV5-4, the J gene TRBJ2-3, with TRBD2 matching over 10 bases. This CDR3 spans 16 amino acids. Looked up from germline, CDR1 is SGHNT and CDR2 is YYREEE (reference sequence). V lost 1 base to trimming and J lost 6 bases; unmatched junction nucleotides: 8. Written as DNA, the CDR3 is TGTGCCAGCAGCTTGCGGTTAGCGGGGGGTGGGGATACGCAGTATTTT. It yields the protein CASSLRLAGGGDTQYF.

The V gene is TRBV11-1, the J gene TRBJ2-7, with no clear D. Germline CDR1 is SGHAT and CDR2 is FQDESV (reference sequence). This CDR3 region has 12 residues. The V end lost 4 bases, the J end lost 2 bases, and 6 bases lay between the germline ends. The CDR3 loop reads CASSSRAYEQYF. Written as DNA, the CDR3 is TGTGCCAGCAGCTCCCGTGCCTACGAGCAGTACTTC.

This chain connects TRBV5-1 to TRBJ2-5; 8 bases match TRBD1. J lost 1 base, V lost 4 bases, and 9 bases had no gene match. This CDR3 region has 16 residues. The germline V gene has CDR1 SGHRS and CDR2 YFSETQ. The DNA of the CDR3 is TGCGCCAGCAGCACGGGGGACAGGTGGGGCCAAGAGACCCAGTACTTC. It specifies CASSTGDRWGQETQYF.

The gene calls are TRBV3-1 (or the pseudogene TRBV3-2) and TRBJ1-2, with D perhaps TRBD1 (5 bases). Germline V lookup: CDR1 LGHDT, CDR2 YNNKEL (reference sequence). This CDR3 has 16 amino acids. V was cut by 4 bases and J by 4 bases, with 19 bases left in between. CDR3 sequence reads: CASSRETGGDGYGYTF. CDR3 DNA: TGTGCCAGCAGCCGAGAAACCGGGGGGGATGGCTATGGCTACACCTTC.